This T cell receptor beta chain is from a study of T cell clonality in common variable immunodeficiency. Study outcomes and limitations: Compared with controls, CVID subjects had fewer shared TCRbeta clones. CVID subjects showed higher TCRbeta clonality than healthy controls.

This clone was picked up many times. Its cognate antigen is unknown. The read comes to an end 3 residues before the CDR3 does, leaving the germline J gene to fill in the end. Sequencing input was equivalent genomic DNA from CVID and controls. Some clones are missing from TCRdb's copy, which holds only in-frame ones; the method was immunoSEQ multiplex PCR. The table lists tens of thousands of clones, no singletons, with around 4.6% in the top ten. Unmatched junction bases numbered 5, after V lost 0 bases and J lost 6 bases. Germline lookup yields CDR1 SGHRS and CDR2 YFSETQ. The CDR3 runs 15 residues. The receptor comes from a person between 18 and 75 years old in good health. The genes are TRBV5-1 and TRBJ2-2, with 7 bases matching TRBD2. The sequenced sample was peripheral blood mononuclear cells. This CDR3 reads CASSLGGRRAGELFF. Incomplete CDR3 DNA: TGCGCCAGCAGCTTGGGCGGGAGAAGGGCCGGGGAG.